A selection of T cell receptor beta chains follows, all from one sample in a study of Graves' ophthalmopathy and Graves' hyperthyroidism. TCRdb passed the multiplex PCR reads through MiXCR, listing each CDR3 protein once. The table lists approximately 480,000 distinct CDR3 sequences, 13% to 15% of them singletons. Sample: blood. These receptor sequences come from a woman aged 25 to 39 with Graves' ophthalmopathy. CDR3s include the opening cysteine and the closing phenylalanine or tryptophan. The D gene is left open where the match is weak. Size values are once, few and many counts, or a class for expanded clones, and some rows have none.

>TRBJ1-2|many|-|TRBV27
CASRRGSRDYGYTF
TGTGCCAGCAGGCGGGGTTCCAGGGACTATGGCTACACCTTC
>TRBJ1-4|-|-|TRBV12-3/TRBV12-4
CASSFRPGGEKLFF
TGTGCCAGCAGTTTTCGTCCGGGGGGTGAAAAACTGTTTTTT
>TRBJ1-1|-|TRBD1|TRBV5-1
CASSLASSTQGVNTEAFF
TGCGCCAGCAGCTTGGCTTCCTCCACGCAGGGGGTGAACACTGAAGCTTTCTTT
>TRBJ1-5|few|-|TRBV7-2
CASSLTDNNQPQHF
TGTGCCAGCAGCTTGACAGACAACAATCAGCCCCAGCATTTT
>TRBJ2-5|many|-|TRBV7-6
CASSLDPGAGETQYF
TGTGCCAGCAGCTTAGATCCGGGAGCGGGAGAGACCCAGTACTTC
>TRBJ2-5|many|TRBD1|TRBV28
CASSFGTGGLQETQYF
TGTGCCAGCAGTTTCGGGACAGGGGGTCTGCAAGAGACCCAGTACTTC
>TRBJ2-5|many|-|TRBV27
CASSDWQETQYF
TGTGCCAGCAGTGACTGGCAAGAGACCCAGTACTTC
>TRBJ2-5|many|TRBD1|TRBV28
CASSSAGQGAKTQYF
TGTGCCAGCAGTTCCGCCGGACAGGGGGCGAAGACCCAGTACTTC
>TRBJ2-5|many|TRBD1|TRBV27
CASRVTGGQETQYF
TGTGCCAGCAGAGTAACAGGGGGGCAAGAGACCCAGTACTTC
>TRBJ2-7|few|-|TRBV20-1
CSAILSGSYEQYF
TGCAGTGCTATCTTAAGCGGTTCCTACGAGCAGTACTTC
>TRBJ1-1|many|TRBD1|TRBV12-3/TRBV12-4
CASSLGSGGGNTEAFF
TGTGCCAGCAGTTTAGGGTCAGGGGGGGGTAACACTGAAGCTTTCTTT
>TRBJ2-4|many|-|TRBV7-2
CASSIATPLAGSKNIKYF
TGTGCCAGCAGCATAGCAACCCCTCTGGCGGGGTCCAAAAACATTAAGTACTTC
>TRBJ1-1|many|-|TRBV9
CASSVFKNTEAFF
TGTGCCAGCAGCGTTTTCAAGAACACTGAAGCTTTCTTT
>TRBJ2-5|-|TRBD2|TRBV20-1
CSARIGAGQKTQYF
TGCAGTGCTAGGATTGGAGCGGGGCAAAAGACCCAGTACTTC
>TRBJ1-2|many|-|TRBV12-5
CASGLDWVEKGYTF
TGTGCTAGTGGTTTGGATTGGGTGGAGAAGGGCTACACCTTC
>TRBJ2-5|many|-|TRBV20-1
CSARDQEGAVETQYF
TGCAGTGCTAGAGATCAGGAGGGGGCTGTCGAGACCCAGTACTTC
>TRBJ2-7|few|-|TRBV28
CASSFGSTYEQYF
TGTGCCAGCAGTTTTGGGAGCACCTACGAGCAGTACTTC
>TRBJ1-2|many|-|TRBV12-3/TRBV12-4
CASSFPGHGYTF
TGTGCCAGCAGTTTCCCCGGGCATGGCTACACCTTC
>TRBJ1-3|-|-|TRBV25-1
CASSEQSSGNTIYF
TGTGCCAGCAGTGAACAGAGCTCTGGAAACACCATATATTTT
>TRBJ2-5|-|-|TRBV11-2
CASSLDRGLETQYF
TGTGCCAGCAGCTTAGATCGGGGGCTAGAGACCCAGTACTTC
>TRBJ1-6|many|-|TRBV19
CASRIPGRDNSPLHF
TGTGCCAGTAGGATACCAGGACGGGATAATTCACCCCTCCACTTT
>TRBJ2-7|many|-|TRBV3-1
CASQGSTYEQYF
TGTGCCAGTCAGGGGAGTACCTACGAGCAGTACTTC
>TRBJ1-2|many|TRBD1|TRBV5-1
CASSSPQGAQGYGYTF
TGCGCCAGCAGCTCACCTCAGGGGGCGCAGGGTTATGGCTACACCTTC
>TRBJ1-5|many|-|TRBV24-1
CATSDQTGQGPQPQHF
TGTGCCACCAGTGATCAAACAGGTCAAGGCCCTCAGCCCCAGCATTTT
>TRBJ2-7|many|-|TRBV27
CASSLVGGRIEQYF
TGTGCCAGCAGTTTGGTAGGGGGGAGGATCGAGCAGTACTTC
>TRBJ2-6|many|-|TRBV7-3
CASSLDHSGANVLTF
TGTGCCAGCAGCTTAGACCACTCTGGGGCCAACGTCCTGACTTTC
>TRBJ2-5|-|TRBD1|TRBV10-2
CASSEADRVETQYF
TGCGCCAGCAGTGAGGCCGACAGGGTTGAGACCCAGTACTTC
>TRBJ1-1|many|TRBD1|TRBV5-6
CASSLAWDRVGTEAFF
TGTGCCAGCAGCTTGGCCTGGGACAGGGTGGGCACTGAAGCTTTCTTT
>TRBJ2-2|many|TRBD2|TRBV29-1
CSVEAGASGRELFF
TGCAGCGTTGAAGCGGGGGCTAGCGGGAGGGAGCTGTTTTTT
>TRBJ2-5|many|-|TRBV20-1
CSASVGQETQYF
TGCAGTGCTAGTGTAGGGCAAGAGACCCAGTACTTC
>TRBJ2-5|-|TRBD2|TRBV28
CASSWLAGVETQYF
TGTGCCAGCAGTTGGCTTGCGGGAGTGGAGACCCAGTACTTC